This TCR beta chain was found in a study of blood T cell repertoires in COVID-19. Study at large: Samples of COVID-19 (acute and convalescent) were obtained from the United States, Italy and Spain. From T cells, B-cell-depleted T cells, or PBMCs came the material, which was cDNA or gDNA.

Germline-derived CDR1 and CDR2 are SEHNR and FQNEAQ (reference sequence). The V and J ends lost 1 base and 0 bases, in that order; junction bases with no gene match: 10. The CDR3 consists of 19 residues. Clones were read by immunoSEQ multiplex PCR, and TCRdb kept only the in-frame ones, dropping some. The sample has roughly 120,000 clones; 85% to 90% are singletons. Input material: peripheral blood. This rearrangement joins TRBV7-9 to TRBJ2-5; 11 nucleotides line up with TRBD2. The sequence was obtained from a woman aged 55-69 years with COVID-19, enrolled during active disease. The CDR3 spells CASSLDLAGGRWYQETQYF. Here the CDR3 DNA reads TGTGCCAGCAGCTTAGATCTAGCGGGGGGCCGATGGTACCAAGAGACCCAGTACTTC.